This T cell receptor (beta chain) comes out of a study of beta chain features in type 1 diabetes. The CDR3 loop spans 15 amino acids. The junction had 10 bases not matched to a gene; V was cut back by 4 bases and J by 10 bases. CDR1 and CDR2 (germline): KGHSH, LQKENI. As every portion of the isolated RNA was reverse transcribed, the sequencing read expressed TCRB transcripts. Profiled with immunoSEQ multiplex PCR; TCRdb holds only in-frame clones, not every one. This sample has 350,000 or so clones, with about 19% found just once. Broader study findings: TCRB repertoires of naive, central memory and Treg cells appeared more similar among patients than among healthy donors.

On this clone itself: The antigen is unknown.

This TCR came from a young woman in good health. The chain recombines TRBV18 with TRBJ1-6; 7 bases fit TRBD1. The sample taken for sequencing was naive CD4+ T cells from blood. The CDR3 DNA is TGTGCCAGCTCACAGTATGAGACAGGGCGCTCACCCCTCCACTTT. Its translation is CASSQYETGRSPLHF.